This T cell receptor (beta chain) stems from a study of blood T cell repertoires in COVID-19. Overall study: Acute and convalescent COVID-19 specimens originated in the United States, Italy and Spain. T cells, B-cell-depleted T cells, or PBMCs supplied cDNA or gDNA.

Produced via immunoSEQ multiplex PCR; TCRdb's table is partial and in-frame only. The sample comprises 100,000 to 150,000 clones, around 88% of which are singletons, and around 2.5% rests with the top ten. From germline, CDR1 is SGHAT and CDR2 FQNNGV. Trimming took 1 base from V and 5 from J, leaving 8 bases between them. The CDR3 is 14 residues long. The study assigned cohorts using participant-reported clinical history. Recovered Cohort 3 donors showed two negative PCRs, clearance, or symptom resolution. The clonotype originates from a woman aged 50 to 60 who had recovered from COVID-19. Sequences were obtained from PBMCs or T cells enriched from blood (not recorded which). V gene TRBV11-2 combines with J gene TRBJ2-2; D not certain. The CDR3 DNA follows: TGTGCCAGCAGCTTAGCTGAAACTACCGGGGAGCTGTTTTTT. Its protein is CASSLAETTGELFF.